Detailed here is one TCR beta chain. The antigen remains undetermined. This CDR3 spans 19 amino acids. The junction had 14 bases not matched to a gene; V was cut back by 3 bases and J by 6 bases. CDR1 and CDR2 from the germline V gene are MDHEN and SYDVKM. This sample is part of a study of cytomegalovirus exposure and HLA in healthy donors. Points from the study as a whole: Among the sequence variants, a highly shared cluster was likely an artifact of sequencing. HLA alleles showed associations with some 17,000 TCR beta sequences in a later analysis, at a 0.05 false discovery rate. Within an earlier analysis, most TCR beta V segments proved productive either about 90% or about 30% of the time. Among donors in an Asian-associated ancestry cluster, a later analysis reportedly found fewer N-insertions than the approximately 700-donor mean.

60 Vbeta and 13 Jbeta primers were used in PCR. Sequencing used immunoSEQ multiplex PCR; TCRdb keeps in-frame clones, though not all of them. The sample holds 100,000 to 150,000 clones, 80% seen once. The V call is TRBV28, the J call TRBJ2-5, with 15 positions matching TRBD2. What was sequenced was PBMCs. The receptor's source is a man aged 35-49 years in good health and CMV-seronegative. The CDR3 is CASSFAGLAGGPYRQTQYF. CDR3 DNA sequence: TGTGCCAGCAGTTTCGCCGGACTAGCGGGAGGGCCCTATCGGCAGACCCAGTACTTC.